Listed here are 9 T cell receptor beta chains from one sample, sequenced in a study of Tregs in tolerant kidney transplant recipients. TCRdb's table, derived via immunoSEQ multiplex PCR, lists solely in-frame clones and lacks some. The profile covers 98,000 or so clones, with 90% appearing a single time and about 0.35% taken by the ten largest. This specimen consisted of CD4+ T cells from blood, obtained before the transplant. The receptors come from a human donor who received a combined kidney and bone marrow transplant.

This chain uses TRBV19 with TRBJ1-5, with D maybe TRBD1 (6 bases). Germline-derived CDR1 and CDR2 are LNHDA and SQIVND (reference sequence). The V and J ends lost 9 bases and 0 bases respectively, with 27 bases between them. CDR3 length: 19 residues. This chain's CDR3 is CAREVPGQRTIHSNQPQHF. CDR3 bases: TGTGCCAGGGAGGTTCCGGGACAAAGAACCATTCATAGCAATCAGCCCCAGCATTTT.

The rearrangement links TRBV5-1 to TRBJ2-6; 8 nucleotides line up with TRBD1. V shed 4 bases, J shed 4 bases, and the junction held 10 bases outside the gene matches. This CDR3 comprises 17 residues. The germline V gene has CDR1 SGHRS and CDR2 YFSETQ. CDR3: CASSPKQGGIGANVLTF. The CDR3 coding sequence is TGCGCCAGCAGCCCAAAACAGGGGGGCATCGGGGCCAACGTCCTGACTTTC.

This clone was seen a few times. The V gene is TRBV5-1, the J gene TRBJ1-2, with D perhaps TRBD1 (5 bases). The germline V gene has CDR1 SGHRS and CDR2 YFSETQ. V was cut by 4 bases and J by 2 bases, with 21 bases left in between. The CDR3 extends over 17 amino acids. The DNA for the CDR3 is TGCGCCAGCAGCCGTTCGGGACTCCTTACCCTCAACTATGGCTACACCTTC. This translates into CASSRSGLLTLNYGYTF.

The rearrangement uses TRBV19 and TRBJ1-4; maybe TRBD1 (6 bases). The CDR3 is 16 amino acids. The germline V and J ends were trimmed by 4 bases and 5 bases, with 17 bases remaining between them. Germline-derived CDR1 and CDR2 are LNHDA and SQIVND (reference sequence). The CDR3 region has the DNA TGTGCCAGTAGTAACCGACCCAGGGGCAACAATGAAAAACTGTTTTTT. This translates into CASSNRPRGNNEKLFF.

The CDR3 sequence: CASSPVADTQYF. Written as DNA, the CDR3 is TGTGCCAGCAGCCCGGTGGCAGATACGCAGTATTTT. The chain employs TRBV7-9 and TRBJ2-3; D is unresolved. The V gene's germline CDR1 is SEHNR and CDR2 FQNEAQ (reference sequence). V lost 5 bases and J 4 bases, leaving 7 bases between the germline ends. This CDR3 comprises 12 residues.

The rearrangement joins TRBV28 to TRBJ2-1; D gene uncertain. Trimming took 2 bases from V and 4 from J, leaving 9 bases between them. There are 14 residues in the CDR3. Germline V gene data show CDR1 as MDHEN and CDR2 as SYDVKM. Written as DNA, the CDR3 is TGTGCCAGCAGTTTAGCGTTTCGATACAATGAGCAGTTCTTC. This encodes CASSLAFRYNEQFF.

The V and J genes are TRBV27 and TRBJ1-1; 9 nucleotides agree with TRBD1. The CDR3 loop spans 16 amino acids. Per the germline V gene, CDR1 is MNHEY and CDR2 is SMNVEV (reference sequence). The trim removed 5 bases at V and 0 bases at J, leaving 7 bases unmatched. CDR3 DNA: TGTGCCAGCAGTCCGGGACAGGGTCGAGTGAACACTGAAGCTTTCTTT. Protein: CASSPGQGRVNTEAFF.

The chain carries TRBV5-1 and TRBJ1-5; the match to TRBD1 covers 11 bases. The CDR3 runs 14 residues. The ends lost 4 bases at V and 6 bases at J; junction bases unmatched: 3. The germline gives CDR1 SGHRS, CDR2 YFSETQ. The CDR3 here is CASSAGTGGQPQHF. CDR3 sequence (DNA): TGCGCCAGCAGCGCCGGGACAGGGGGTCAGCCCCAGCATTTT.

The DNA of the CDR3 is TGCGCCAGCAGCTTGGACAGGGGCCGAGGGCAGTACTTC. Translated: CASSLDRGRGQYF. The rearrangement links TRBV5-1 to TRBJ2-7; 7 bases align to TRBD1. This CDR3 has 13 residues. J gave up 9 bases and V 0 bases, and 6 bases lay outside the gene matches. Germline V gives CDR1 SGHRS, CDR2 YFSETQ.